This T cell receptor beta chain appears in the sequencing data of a study of prognosis after radiotherapy for stage I lung cancer (dated by TCRdb to the early 2020s). In the study overall: Around 18 stage I NSCLC patients were enrolled in Nanjing, China, between April 2018 and January 2019. Newly diagnosed primary stage I lung tumors occurred in some 15 patients, and oligometastatic NSCLC after surgical resection of the primary tumor occurred in about five. All patients were regarded as medically inoperable, because of comorbidities in about eleven patients and refusal of surgery in 7 or 8 patients. The cohort was made up of 10 to 15 men and about 6 women, with a median age of roughly 79 years and an age range of about 53 to 85 years. On tumor histology, approximately 12 patients had adenocarcinoma and several had squamous cell carcinoma. Image-guided IMRT or VMAT was used to deliver SBRT in 3 to 5 fractions at a biologically effective dose of at least 100 Gy. SBRT was not combined with any concurrent therapy in any patient. After SBRT, distant metastases developed in about 20% of the 19 patients at a median of about seven months, while the remaining 15 patients had no significant progression. Peripheral blood TCR beta repertoires were profiled in stage I NSCLC patients before and after stereotactic body radiotherapy, and the study then linked these repertoires to distant failure. For each of the 20 or so patients, one blood sample was taken before SBRT and one after, so the study sequenced some 40 samples in total.

Two rounds of multiplex PCR were performed to amplify the TCR beta CDR3 region from genomic DNA. The first PCR round used primers specific to each TRBV and TRBJ gene, and the primer sequences were filed in Chinese patent CN105087789A. Universal primers were used in the second PCR round. The Roche High Pure PCR Template Preparation Kit was used to extract genomic DNA from the frozen PBMCs. An Illumina HiSeq 3000 was used to sequence the libraries paired-end with 151 bp reads. The published analysis was carried out like this. Raw reads lacking the multiplex PCR primer sequences were removed with CutAdapt. Using PEAR, the high-quality paired reads were merged into contigs. MiXCR assigned TRB V, D and J gene segments to each contig by aligning to reference sequences. To remove sequencing errors, CDR3 sequences were clustered according to base quality and sequence similarity. Diversity was measured as Shannon entropy normalized by the natural log of productive TCR sequence number. One minus Shannon entropy divided by the natural log of the number of unique clonotypes was used as the definition of clonality. Progression-free survival cut-offs for repertoire metrics were chosen using the Youden index of ROC curves, with analyses run in R 3.5.3. In-frame beta chains were kept once TCRdb had trimmed the public reads at Q25 with fastp and called clones with MiXCR. Rows are unified per CDR3 protein, each entry keeping the most common DNA and genes. TCRdb, not the authors, supplied the V and J calls. Within this sample are approximately 17,000 distinct CDR3 sequences, with 35% to 45% of them counted one time only. About two fifths of the sample is taken by the ten largest.

From its cysteine to its phenylalanine, the CDR3 spans 13 amino acids. This entry keeps only the CDR3 DNA: 39 bases, framed from base 1. V and J are truncated by 6 bases and 8 bases respectively, leaving an intervening sequence of 17 bases. According to the germline V gene, CDR1 reads ENHRY and CDR2 reads SYGVKD. Overall study outcomes, separate from this receptor: Limitations of the study included a small cohort and short follow-up, and the study findings need independent validation. No adjustment for multiple comparisons was applied to any of the reported P values. Differences in TRBV and TRBJ usage frequencies by metastasis status were reportedly observed in two V genes at baseline and in about 10 V and two J genes after SBRT. Post-SBRT Shannon entropy and its change from baseline were lower in patients who developed distant metastases; baseline Shannon entropy was not associated with metastases. Tumor specificity of expanded TCR clones was not determined. After SBRT, the number of unique TCR clones decreased (median roughly 10,000 before versus some 6,900 after; Wilcoxon paired P=0.011).

This clonotype was counted at least ten times. Which antigen it targets is not known. No clone much larger than this one lies a single base away; base qualities are absent. All patients had node-negative disease on CT and PET/CT, and none had a history of other malignancies or prior chemotherapy or radiotherapy. At each of two time points, around 6 milliliters of peripheral venous blood were collected into EDTA tubes. Ficoll-Paque Plus density-gradient centrifugation was used to isolate PBMCs. Samples were stored at -80°C immediately after collection until analysis. The material sequenced was PBMCs, taken before or after stereotactic body radiation therapy (not recorded which). This TCR was sampled from a donor aged 50 or older with non-small cell lung cancer. The sequence joins TRBV10-3 to TRBJ2-7; TRBD1 could be the D gene, as 5 bases match. CDR3 sequence: CAIRPNQGSKQYF. The base sequence is TGTGCCATCAGACCTAACCAGGGTAGCAAGCAGTACTTC.